The entry that follows covers one T cell receptor beta chain sequence. The data were obtained in a study of blood T cell repertoires in COVID-19. Turning to the study itself: Samples taken during acute and convalescent COVID-19 were collected in the United States, Italy and Spain. PBMCs, B-cell-depleted T cells, or T cells were the source of the cDNA or gDNA that made up the material.

In the original workflow: Amplification of reference gene primers provided the estimated nucleated cell counts. The repertoire was sequenced with immunoSEQ multiplex PCR; TCRdb's copy has only in-frame clones and lacks some. D and trimming were read from the DNA, whereas the V and J calls and clone size are those reported in that table. Among more than 150,000 clones, more than 65% were seen once, and the ten largest hold approximately 14%. Unmatched junction bases numbered 10, after V lost 1 base and J lost 4 bases. The CDR3 consists of 18 residues. CDR1 and CDR2 (germline): SEHNR, FQNEAQ (reference sequence).

Source material: peripheral blood. The TCR was taken from a woman over 75 with acute or convalescent COVID-19. V is TRBV7-9 and J is TRBJ2-5, with TRBD2 matching over 12 bases. CDR3 bases: TGTGCCAGCAGCTTAGTACGGCTAGCGGGGGGGCTTACAGAGACCCAGTACTTC. Encoded protein: CASSLVRLAGGLTETQYF. Looking up the rest from reference TRBV7-9 and TRBJ2-5 gives the full variable domain: DTGVSQNPRHKITKRGQNVTFRCDPISEHNRLYWYRQTLGQGPEFLTYFQNEAQLEKSRLLSDRFSAERPKGSFSTLEIQRTEQGDSAMYLCASSLVRLAGGLTETQYFGPGTRLLVL.